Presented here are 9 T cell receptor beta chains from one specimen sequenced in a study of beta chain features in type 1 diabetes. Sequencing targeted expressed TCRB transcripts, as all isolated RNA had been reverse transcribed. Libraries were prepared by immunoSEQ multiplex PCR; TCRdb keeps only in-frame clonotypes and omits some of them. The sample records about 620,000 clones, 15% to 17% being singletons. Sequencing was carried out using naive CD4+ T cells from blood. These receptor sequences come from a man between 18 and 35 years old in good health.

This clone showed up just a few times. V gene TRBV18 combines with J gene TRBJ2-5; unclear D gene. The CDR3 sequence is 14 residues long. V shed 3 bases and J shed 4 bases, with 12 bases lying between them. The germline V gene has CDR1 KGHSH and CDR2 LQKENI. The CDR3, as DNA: TGTGCCAGCTCACCTCTTATGGGTCGAGAGACCCAGTACTTC. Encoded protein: CASSPLMGRETQYF.

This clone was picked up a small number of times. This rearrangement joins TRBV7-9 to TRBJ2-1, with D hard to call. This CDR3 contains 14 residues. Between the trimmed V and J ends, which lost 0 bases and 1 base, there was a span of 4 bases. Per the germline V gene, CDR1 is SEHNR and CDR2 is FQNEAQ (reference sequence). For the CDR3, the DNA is TGTGCCAGCAGCTTAGCGACGTCCTACAATGAGCAGTTCTTC. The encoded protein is CASSLATSYNEQFF.

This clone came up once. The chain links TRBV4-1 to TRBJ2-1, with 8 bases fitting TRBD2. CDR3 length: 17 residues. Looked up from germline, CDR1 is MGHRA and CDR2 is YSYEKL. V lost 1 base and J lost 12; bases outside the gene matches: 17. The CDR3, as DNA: TGCGCCAGCAGCCAAGTACACCTCGCGGGAGGCACCTTGCGGCAGTTCTTC. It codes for CASSQVHLAGGTLRQFF.

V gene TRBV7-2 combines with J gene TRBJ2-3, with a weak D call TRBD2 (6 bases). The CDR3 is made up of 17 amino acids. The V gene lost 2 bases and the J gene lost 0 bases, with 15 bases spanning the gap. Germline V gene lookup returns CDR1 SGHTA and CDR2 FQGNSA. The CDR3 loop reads CASSLINSGRSTDTQYF. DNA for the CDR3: TGTGCCAGCAGCTTAATAAACAGCGGGCGAAGCACAGATACGCAGTATTTT. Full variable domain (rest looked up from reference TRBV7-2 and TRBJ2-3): GAGVSQSPSNKVTEKGKDVELRCDPISGHTALYWYRQSLGQGLEFLIYFQGNSAPDKSGLPSDRFSAERTGGSVSTLTIQRTQQEDSAVYLCASSLINSGRSTDTQYFGPGTRLTVL.

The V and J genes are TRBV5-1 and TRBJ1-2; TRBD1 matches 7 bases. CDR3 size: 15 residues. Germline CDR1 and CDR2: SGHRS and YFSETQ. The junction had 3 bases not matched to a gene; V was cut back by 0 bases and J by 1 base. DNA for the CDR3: TGCGCCAGCAGCTTGGGGGACAGCTTTAACTATGGCTACACCTTC. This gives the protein CASSLGDSFNYGYTF.

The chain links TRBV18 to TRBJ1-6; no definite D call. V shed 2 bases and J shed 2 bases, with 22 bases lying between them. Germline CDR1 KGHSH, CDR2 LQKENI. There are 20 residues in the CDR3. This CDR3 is CASSPTIGNSFLPYNSPLHF. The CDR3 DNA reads TGTGCCAGCTCACCAACTATAGGGAACAGTTTCCTCCCCTATAATTCACCCCTCCACTTT.

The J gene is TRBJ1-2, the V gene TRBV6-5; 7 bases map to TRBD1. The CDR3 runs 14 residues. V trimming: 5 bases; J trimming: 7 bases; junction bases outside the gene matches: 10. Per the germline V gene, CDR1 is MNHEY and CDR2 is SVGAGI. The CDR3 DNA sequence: TGTGCCAGCAGTCCAGGACAGGCGGGTGTTGGCTACACCTTC. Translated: CASSPGQAGVGYTF.

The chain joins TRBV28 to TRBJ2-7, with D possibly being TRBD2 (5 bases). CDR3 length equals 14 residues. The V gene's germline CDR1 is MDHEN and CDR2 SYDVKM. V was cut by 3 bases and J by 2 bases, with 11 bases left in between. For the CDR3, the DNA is TGTGCCAGCAGTTTGTACAGCGGTACCTACGAGCAGTACTTC. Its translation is CASSLYSGTYEQYF.

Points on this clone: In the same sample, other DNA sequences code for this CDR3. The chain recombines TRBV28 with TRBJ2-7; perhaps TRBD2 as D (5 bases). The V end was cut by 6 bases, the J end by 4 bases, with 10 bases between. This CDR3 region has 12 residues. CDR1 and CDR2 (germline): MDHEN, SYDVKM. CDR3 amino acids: CASSLPGYEQYF. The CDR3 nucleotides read TGTGCCAGCAGCCTCCCGGGGTACGAGCAGTACTTC.